Listed below are T cell receptor beta chains from one sample, sequenced in a study of OX40 agonist ivuxolimab in advanced cancers. Some clones are missing from TCRdb's copy, which holds only in-frame ones; the method was immunoSEQ multiplex PCR. The data show some 41,000 clones, about 89% seen once. Sequencing was performed on CD4+ or CD8+ T cells sorted from blood, taken in a trial of the OX40 agonist ivuxolimab. These receptors came from an adult with an advanced solid tumor such as melanoma, head and neck, liver or kidney cancer. Both conserved end residues are part of each CDR3. The order of the fields is clone size, V gene, D gene, J gene, CDR3 protein, CDR3 DNA. A D gene is named only where the DNA matches it firmly. Clone size is stated in some rows and not others, as once, few, many or a class when expanded.

size: -
V: TRBV2
D: -
J: TRBJ1-1
CDR3: CASGIQGITEAFF
DNA: TGTGCCAGCGGGATCCAGGGGATCACTGAAGCTTTCTTT

size: once
V: TRBV29-1
D: TRBD2
J: TRBJ2-1
CDR3: CSVWTRAYNEQFF
DNA: TGCAGCGTTTGGACTAGAGCCTACAATGAGCAGTTCTTC

size: few
V: TRBV4-2
D: TRBD2
J: TRBJ2-7
CDR3: CASSQFTGTSHLRDEQYF
DNA: TGTGCCAGCAGCCAATTCACCGGGACTAGCCATCTTAGGGACGAGCAGTACTTC

size: -
V: TRBV30
D: -
J: TRBJ1-2
CDR3: CAWSVLAGRNYGYTF
DNA: TGTGCCTGGAGTGTATTGGCAGGGAGAAACTATGGCTACACCTTC

size: -
V: TRBV6-5
D: -
J: TRBJ1-1
CDR3: CASSRPGTEAFF
DNA: TGTGCCAGCAGCCGCCCGGGAACTGAAGCTTTCTTT

size: -
V: TRBV7-6
D: TRBD1
J: TRBJ2-1
CDR3: CASSNGQGAANEQFF
DNA: TGTGCCAGCAGTAACGGACAGGGGGCGGCCAATGAGCAGTTCTTC

size: -
V: TRBV5-1
D: -
J: TRBJ1-4
CDR3: CASSVQGLDEKLFF
DNA: TGCGCCAGCAGCGTTCAGGGACTCGATGAAAAACTGTTTTTT

size: -
V: TRBV6-1
D: TRBD1
J: TRBJ1-1
CDR3: CASRGTGGGSEAFF
DNA: TGTGCCAGCAGAGGGACAGGGGGCGGATCTGAAGCTTTCTTT

size: -
V: TRBV7-9
D: -
J: TRBJ2-1
CDR3: CASSHRGGEQFF
DNA: TGTGCCAGCAGCCACCGAGGGGGTGAGCAGTTCTTC

size: few
V: TRBV15
D: -
J: TRBJ1-5
CDR3: CATSRDKGDGNQPQHF
DNA: TGTGCCACCAGCAGAGATAAGGGGGATGGCAATCAGCCCCAGCATTTT

size: -
V: TRBV7-9
D: TRBD1
J: TRBJ2-7
CDR3: CASSAWDSSYEQYF
DNA: TGTGCCAGCAGCGCCTGGGACAGTTCCTACGAGCAGTACTTC

size: -
V: TRBV19
D: TRBD1
J: TRBJ1-2
CDR3: CASSNQGASSYGYTF
DNA: TGTGCCAGTAGTAACCAGGGGGCATCTTCCTATGGCTACACCTTC

size: once
V: TRBV6-6
D: TRBD1
J: TRBJ2-7
CDR3: CASSKDRRIVSYEQYF
DNA: TGTGCCAGCAGTAAGGACAGGCGTATCGTCTCCTACGAGCAGTACTTC

size: -
V: TRBV19
D: TRBD1
J: TRBJ2-5
CDR3: CASSINRGRETQYF
DNA: TGTGCCAGTAGTATTAACAGGGGTAGAGAGACCCAGTACTTC

size: -
V: TRBV2
D: TRBD2
J: TRBJ2-2
CDR3: CASSKGLAGGNTGELFF
DNA: TGTGCCAGCAGCAAAGGACTAGCGGGAGGGAACACCGGGGAGCTGTTTTTT

size: -
V: TRBV4-1
D: -
J: TRBJ1-1
CDR3: CASSQVHTEAFF
DNA: TGCGCCAGCAGCCAAGTTCACACTGAAGCTTTCTTT

size: few
V: TRBV19
D: -
J: TRBJ1-5
CDR3: CASSIGRGNQPQHF
DNA: TGTGCCAGTAGTATAGGCAGGGGCAATCAGCCCCAGCATTTT

size: -
V: TRBV15
D: -
J: TRBJ2-3
CDR3: CATSTGLTTDTQYF
DNA: TGTGCCACCAGCACCGGACTCACCACAGATACGCAGTATTTT

size: -
V: TRBV27
D: -
J: TRBJ2-3
CDR3: CASSFSGPISTDTQYF
DNA: TGTGCCAGCAGTTTCTCAGGACCAATTAGCACAGATACGCAGTATTTT

size: few
V: TRBV30
D: TRBD2
J: TRBJ2-7
CDR3: CAWTSGTYEQYF
DNA: TGTGCCTGGACTAGCGGGACCTACGAGCAGTACTTC

size: -
V: TRBV27
D: TRBD2
J: TRBJ2-3
CDR3: CASSFQGLEGAQYF
DNA: TGTGCCAGCAGTTTTCAGGGACTAGAAGGCGCGCAGTATTTT

size: -
V: TRBV7-2
D: -
J: TRBJ1-1
CDR3: CASSLSYRDTEAFF
DNA: TGTGCCAGCAGCTTGTCGTACAGGGACACTGAAGCTTTCTTT

size: -
V: TRBV11-2
D: -
J: TRBJ1-5
CDR3: CASSLVSNQPQHF
DNA: TGTGCCAGCAGCTTAGTCAGCAATCAGCCCCAGCATTTT

size: -
V: TRBV19
D: -
J: TRBJ2-6
CDR3: CASRTVHSGANVLTF
DNA: TGTGCCAGTAGAACGGTTCACTCTGGGGCCAACGTCCTGACTTTC

size: once
V: TRBV15
D: -
J: TRBJ1-5
CDR3: CATSRARVEGDIKPQHF
DNA: TGTGCCACCAGCAGAGCGAGGGTAGAGGGTGACATTAAGCCCCAGCATTTT

size: -
V: TRBV10-3
D: -
J: TRBJ2-7
CDR3: CAISESTYEQYF
DNA: TGTGCCATCAGTGAGTCAACCTACGAGCAGTACTTC

size: -
V: TRBV7-9
D: -
J: TRBJ2-3
CDR3: CASSPNRDPTDTQYF
DNA: TGTGCCAGCAGCCCCAACCGGGACCCCACAGATACGCAGTATTTT

size: -
V: TRBV7-2
D: TRBD2
J: TRBJ2-5
CDR3: CASSLGTSGRGAETQYF
DNA: TGTGCCAGCAGCCTCGGGACTAGCGGGAGGGGAGCGGAGACCCAGTACTTC

size: -
V: TRBV11-3
D: -
J: TRBJ1-1
CDR3: CASSLIMNTEAFF
DNA: TGTGCCAGCAGCTTAATAATGAACACTGAAGCTTTCTTT

size: -
V: TRBV7-6
D: TRBD2
J: TRBJ2-2
CDR3: CASSLEALAGLNTGELFF
DNA: TGTGCCAGCAGCTTAGAGGCACTAGCGGGACTAAACACCGGGGAGCTGTTTTTT

size: -
V: TRBV4-3
D: -
J: TRBJ2-7
CDR3: CASSQDRAGSYEQYF
DNA: TGCGCCAGCAGCCAAGATAGAGCGGGCTCCTACGAGCAGTACTTC

size: -
V: TRBV12-5
D: -
J: TRBJ2-7
CDR3: CASGSRGAFGDEQYF
DNA: TGTGCTAGTGGCTCCCGGGGGGCTTTCGGGGACGAGCAGTACTTC